These 28 T cell receptor beta chains were all obtained from the same sample, sequenced in a study of blood T cell repertoires in COVID-19. Only in-frame clones appear in the TCRdb table, and some are missing; sequencing was by immunoSEQ multiplex PCR. The data show a few hundred thousand clones, with 86% seen just once and over 2% held by the top ten. The sample taken for sequencing was peripheral blood. These receptors all come from a man aged 30 to 39 who had recovered from COVID-19.

The chain links TRBV10-1 to TRBJ2-3, with D possibly being TRBD1 (5 bases). The V gene lost 0 bases and the J gene lost 7 bases, with 14 bases spanning the gap. The CDR3 extends over 15 amino acids. Germline values: CDR1 WNHNN, CDR2 SYGVQD (reference sequence). CDR3 loop: CASSESGRAHHTQYF. The CDR3 DNA reads as TGCGCCAGCAGTGAGTCGGGCAGGGCCCATCATACGCAGTATTTT.

The chain recombines TRBV4-2 with TRBJ1-5; unclear D gene. This CDR3 is 15 amino acids long. Germline V gene lookup returns CDR1 LGHNA and CDR2 YNFKEQ. V was clipped by 0 bases and J by 3 bases, with 9 bases between them. CDR3 region: CASSQDGQFNQPQHF. The DNA of the CDR3 is TGTGCCAGCAGCCAAGATGGCCAGTTCAATCAGCCCCAGCATTTT.

The gene calls are TRBV5-1 and TRBJ2-5, with unresolved D. Trimming shortened V by 3 bases and J by 3 bases, and 21 bases separated the two germline ends. CDR1 and CDR2 (germline): SGHRS, YFSETQ. The CDR3 loop spans 17 amino acids. The CDR3 protein is CASSSDLGSTKKETQYF. The CDR3 nucleotides read TGCGCCAGCAGCTCCGATCTCGGGTCAACTAAAAAAGAGACCCAGTACTTC.

The V gene is TRBV7-9, the J gene TRBJ1-1, with D possibly TRBD1 on 6 matching bases. The length of the CDR3 is 12 residues. Trimming stripped 3 bases from V and 7 bases from J, with 9 bases between. In germline, CDR1 is SEHNR, CDR2 FQNEAQ (reference sequence). The DNA of the CDR3 is TGTGCCAGCAGCTTTGGGACAATTGAAGCTTTCTTT. This translates into CASSFGTIEAFF.

The CDR3 here is CASRSGQGDYGYTF. CDR3 coding DNA: TGTGCCAGCCGCAGCGGCCAGGGGGACTATGGCTACACCTTC. V gene TRBV27 combines with J gene TRBJ1-2; 7 nucleotides line up with TRBD1. Germline CDR1 reads MNHEY; CDR2 reads SMNVEV (reference sequence). This CDR3 spans 14 amino acids. V lost 8 bases to trimming and J lost 3 bases; unmatched junction nucleotides: 9.

V is TRBV5-4 and J is TRBJ1-2, with a weak D call TRBD1 (6 bases). Germline-derived CDR1 and CDR2 are SGHNT and YYREEE (reference sequence). The V and J ends lost 10 bases and 3 bases respectively, with 13 bases between them. CDR3 length: 12 residues. In DNA, the CDR3 is TGTGCCCGGGGGGGGCGAGACTATGGCTACACCTTC. Its protein product is CARGGRDYGYTF.

The V call is TRBV5-1, the J call TRBJ1-1, with 10 bases that match TRBD1. The CDR3 is 16 residues long. Trimming took 4 bases from V and 4 from J; bases not matched to a gene: 10. Germline V lookup: CDR1 SGHRS, CDR2 YFSETQ. CDR3 sequence reads: CASSAGFRTGGTEAFF. The CDR3 DNA reads as TGCGCCAGCAGCGCCGGCTTCCGGACAGGGGGCACTGAAGCTTTCTTT.

The genes are TRBV2 and TRBJ2-5, with 13 bases lining up with TRBD2. Germline V CDR1 and CDR2: SNHLY, FYNNEI. V gave up 8 bases and J gave up 4 bases; unmatched junction bases: 1. The CDR3 has 13 residues. The CDR3 spells CASRTSGGETQYF. The CDR3 DNA reads as TGTGCCAGCCGGACTAGCGGGGGAGAGACCCAGTACTTC. Based on the CDR3 plus reference TRBV2 and TRBJ2-5, the full variable domain is EPEVTQTPSHQVTQMGQEVILRCVPISNHLYFYWYRQILGQKVEFLVSFYNNEISEKSEIFDDQFSVERPDGSNFTLKIRSTKLEDSAMYFCASRTSGGETQYFGPGTRLLVL.

This sequence joins TRBV6-2 or TRBV6-3 and TRBJ2-5, with a possible D match to TRBD1 (5 bases). Trimming cost V 5 bases and J 1 base, with 8 bases left between them. The CDR3 is made up of 13 amino acids. Germline V gene data show CDR1 as MNHEY and CDR2 as SVGEGT. For the CDR3, the DNA is TGTGCCAGCAGTCAGACAGCCCAAGAGACCCAGTACTTC. As protein: CASSQTAQETQYF.

Concerning this clone: The limits of the CDR3 on the DNA are not certain, so only TCRdb's listed CDR3 is given. The rearrangement joins TRBV27 to TRBJ1-1; the table's D call TRBD1 went unverified against the DNA. CDR1 is MNHEY, CDR2 SMNVEV, per germline (reference sequence). Counting both end residues, the CDR3 totals 14 amino acids. The CDR3 is CASSSSTGSAEAFF.

This clone was counted between two and nine times. The chain combines TRBV4-1 with TRBJ1-1; no clear D. The ends were cut back, 0 bases at V and 7 bases at J, with 12 bases in the middle. The CDR3 is made up of 14 amino acids. Germline V lookup: CDR1 MGHRA, CDR2 YSYEKL. The CDR3 protein is CASSQDHQPGEAFF. The CDR3 DNA is TGCGCCAGCAGCCAAGATCATCAGCCAGGTGAAGCTTTCTTT.

V is TRBV5-5 and J is TRBJ2-7, with D perhaps matching TRBD1 (6 bases). From germline, CDR1 is SGHKS and CDR2 YYEKEE (reference sequence). Trimming left V 0 bases short and J 2 bases short, with 15 bases between. This CDR3 spans 16 amino acids. DNA of the CDR3: TGTGCCAGCAGCTTGGCCTCTCAGGGGATGGCCTACGAGCAGTACTTC. Translated, it gives CASSLASQGMAYEQYF.

The V gene is TRBV6-5, the J gene TRBJ1-2; 9 bases fit TRBD1. CDR1 is MNHEY and CDR2 is SVGAGI in the germline V gene. The CDR3 covers 13 residues. V lost 11 bases to trimming and J lost 2 bases; unmatched junction nucleotides: 6. The CDR3 sequence is CALRTGENYGYTF. Here the CDR3 DNA reads TGTGCCTTACGGACAGGGGAGAACTATGGCTACACCTTC.

The gene calls are TRBV12-3 or TRBV12-4 and TRBJ1-1; D perhaps matches TRBD1 (5 bases). The ends were cut back, 7 bases at V and 4 bases at J, with 13 bases in the middle. The CDR3 runs 13 residues. CDR3 protein: CASILQGITEAFF. As DNA, the CDR3 is TGTGCCAGCATCCTGCAGGGAATCACTGAAGCTTTCTTT.

The chain carries TRBV5-1 and TRBJ1-2; TRBD1 matches at 9 bases. The V segment lost 0 bases and the J segment 5 bases; nucleotides outside the gene matches: 8. Germline values: CDR1 SGHRS, CDR2 YFSETQ. This CDR3 comprises 16 residues. The CDR3 spells CASSLAFFGTGYGYTF. CDR3 DNA sequence: TGCGCCAGCAGCTTGGCTTTTTTCGGGACAGGGTATGGCTACACCTTC.

This clone was recorded once. This chain uses TRBV12-5 with TRBJ2-1; 8 bases are shared with TRBD1. The CDR3 contains 16 residues. V lost 5 bases to trimming and J lost 2 bases; unmatched junction nucleotides: 8. CDR1 is LGHNT, CDR2 FRNRAP, per germline. The CDR3 loop is CASGKPDRAPYNEQFF. In DNA, the CDR3 is TGTGCTAGTGGTAAGCCGGACAGGGCCCCCTACAATGAGCAGTTCTTC.

This chain joins TRBV6-5 and TRBJ1-1, with D possibly being TRBD1 (5 bases). V was trimmed by 7 bases and J by 0 bases, leaving 12 bases between them. Germline lookup yields CDR1 MNHEY and CDR2 SVGAGI. The CDR3 has 14 residues. This CDR3 reads CASTTDRLNTEAFF. The CDR3 nucleotides are TGTGCCAGCACCACCGACAGACTGAACACTGAAGCTTTCTTT.

The chain joins TRBV27 to TRBJ1-2; D is undetermined. V was pared by 4 bases and J by 4 bases, with 13 bases between. The CDR3 is made up of 14 amino acids. Germline lookup yields CDR1 MNHEY and CDR2 SMNVEV (reference sequence). The CDR3: CASSSIGRGYGYTF. The DNA for the CDR3 is TGTGCCAGCAGTTCGATTGGACGGGGCTATGGCTACACCTTC.

The chain combines TRBV9 with TRBJ2-3; 7 bases are shared with TRBD1. Germline values: CDR1 SGDLS, CDR2 YYNGEE. This CDR3 contains 15 residues. Unmatched junction bases numbered 6, after V lost 4 bases and J lost 1 base. CDR3 loop: CASSRRTGRTDTQYF. CDR3 nucleotides: TGTGCCAGCAGCAGGCGGACAGGCCGCACAGATACGCAGTATTTT.

This clone was recorded only once. V gene TRBV27 combines with J gene TRBJ1-1, with 7 bases matching TRBD1. CDR3 size: 13 residues. CDR1 is MNHEY, CDR2 SMNVEV, per germline (reference sequence). J lost 5 bases, V lost 8 bases, and 8 bases had no gene match. The CDR3 protein is CASLNRGLTEAFF. Here the CDR3 DNA reads TGTGCCAGCTTAAACAGGGGCCTTACTGAAGCTTTCTTT.

The chain combines TRBV5-8 with TRBJ1-5; 9 bases align to TRBD1. The trim removed 4 bases at V and 4 bases at J, leaving 6 bases unmatched. There are 15 residues in the CDR3. Per the germline V gene, CDR1 is SGHTS and CDR2 is YDEGEE. The CDR3 sequence: CASSVGTGLNQPQHF. The CDR3 bases are TGTGCCAGCAGCGTCGGGACAGGGTTAAATCAGCCCCAGCATTTT.

Only one count was recorded for this clone. The CDR3: CASSSSLRTQYF. DNA for the CDR3: TGTGCCAGCAGCTCTAGCCTCAGGACCCAGTACTTC. This chain joins TRBV7-2 and TRBJ2-5, with D tentatively TRBD2 (5 bases). There are 12 residues in the CDR3. Germline CDR1 reads SGHTA; CDR2 reads FQGNSA. The V end lost 4 bases, the J end lost 7 bases, and 10 bases lay between the germline ends.

The chain has TRBV3-1 (or the pseudogene TRBV3-2) and TRBJ2-1; TRBD2 matches at 11 bases. The CDR3 has 16 residues. Per the germline V gene, CDR1 is LGHDT and CDR2 is YNNKEL (reference sequence). V dropped 4 bases and J dropped 2; count of bases not matched to a gene: 4. In DNA, the CDR3 is TGTGCCAGCAGCCCCACTAGCGGGGGACCCTACAATGAGCAGTTCTTC. This sequence encodes CASSPTSGGPYNEQFF.

This clone was detected ten times or more. At the DNA level, this CDR3 is encoded by other sequences in the same sample as well. V is TRBV3-1 (or the pseudogene TRBV3-2) and J is TRBJ1-6; 7 bases are a match to TRBD1. V lost 1 base and J lost 7; bases outside the gene matches: 7. Germline V gene sequence: CDR1 LGHDT, CDR2 YNNKEL (reference sequence). CDR3 length: 16 amino acids. The chain's CDR3 is CASSQAGQVENSPLHF. Written as DNA, the CDR3 is TGTGCCAGCAGCCAAGCCGGACAGGTAGAAAATTCACCCCTCCACTTT.

V usage is TRBV6-1 and J usage is TRBJ2-2, with TRBD2 matching 10 bases. The germline gives CDR1 MNHNS, CDR2 SASEGT. The CDR3 totals 16 residues. V was clipped by 4 bases and J by 2 bases; unmatched bases: 4. This CDR3 is CASSVLAGGNTGELFF. In nucleotides, the CDR3 is TGTGCCAGCAGTGTTTTAGCGGGGGGTAACACCGGGGAGCTGTTTTTT.

This chain joins TRBV10-1 and TRBJ2-3; TRBD2 aligns across 8 bases. This CDR3 is built from 14 residues. The V and J ends lost 6 bases and 2 bases, in that order; junction bases with no gene match: 4. CDR1 and CDR2 from the germline V gene are WNHNN and SYGVQD (reference sequence). The DNA for the CDR3 is TGCGCCAGCAGAGCGGGGGACCCCACAGATACGCAGTATTTT. Its translation: CASRAGDPTDTQYF.

A single count supports this clone. The CDR3 region has the DNA TGTGCCAGCAGCTCAGCAACAGGGGGCCGCCGGGTCACTGAAGCTTTCTTT. Its protein is CASSSATGGRRVTEAFF. The rearrangement joins TRBV5-4 to TRBJ1-1, with TRBD1 identical over 9 bases. Germline V lookup: CDR1 SGHNT, CDR2 YYREEE (reference sequence). With V trimmed by 3 bases and J by 4 bases, 13 bases remained unmatched. The CDR3 is 17 amino acids.

This clone was detected only once. The chain carries TRBV6-4 and TRBJ1-1, with D perhaps TRBD1 (5 bases). Looked up from germline, CDR1 is MRHNA and CDR2 is SNTAGT. Trimming left V 0 bases short and J 5 bases short, with 7 bases between. The CDR3 runs to 13 residues. CDR3 DNA sequence: TGTGCCAGCAGTGACTCGAAGGGGACTGAAGCTTTCTTT. Protein: CASSDSKGTEAFF.